The 18 T cell receptor beta chains below were found in one sample sequenced in a study of blood T cell repertoires in COVID-19. Method: immunoSEQ multiplex PCR; TCRdb's copy keeps in-frame clones and lacks some. The data contain some 210,000 clones, approximately 82% of them singletons. Sequencing was done on a sample of peripheral blood. The receptor source for this set is a middle-aged woman with acute or convalescent COVID-19.

The V call is TRBV4-1, the J call TRBJ2-1; D is perhaps TRBD1 (5 bases). Germline values: CDR1 MGHRA, CDR2 YSYEKL. Deletions cut 0 bases from V and 14 bases from J, with 14 bases between. The CDR3 is made up of 13 amino acids. In DNA, the CDR3 is TGCGCCAGCAGCCAAGAATCAGCTCTAGGGGAGTTCTTC. Protein product: CASSQESALGEFF.

This chain connects TRBV7-9 to TRBJ2-5, with TRBD2 identical over 13 bases. The CDR3 length is 18 residues. CDR1 SEHNR and CDR2 FQNEAQ come from the germline V gene (reference sequence). J gave up 0 bases and V 5 bases, and 9 bases lay outside the gene matches. The CDR3 sequence is CASSRGTSGEGYQETQYF. The CDR3 nucleotides are TGTGCCAGCAGCCGCGGGACTAGCGGGGAGGGGTACCAAGAGACCCAGTACTTC.

V usage is TRBV6-1 and J usage is TRBJ1-5; 9 bases agree with TRBD1. CDR3 length equals 20 residues. Germline values: CDR1 MNHNS, CDR2 SASEGT. The V and J ends lost 3 bases and 0 bases, in that order; junction bases with no gene match: 15. The CDR3 sequence: CASSDPLGTGSDFSNQPQHF. The CDR3 nucleotides are TGTGCCAGCAGTGACCCCCTCGGGACAGGGTCCGACTTTAGCAATCAGCCCCAGCATTTT.

CDR3 sequence (DNA): TGTGCCAGCAGTTACTCGAGGGTCGGGGGTAGCCGATACGAGCAGTACTTC. It is translated as CASSYSRVGGSRYEQYF. The rearrangement joins TRBV6-2 or TRBV6-3 to TRBJ2-7, with D tentatively TRBD2 (6 bases). The CDR3 spans 17 residues. V was pared by 0 bases and J by 4 bases, with 19 bases between. CDR1 and CDR2 from the germline V gene are MNHEY and SVGEGT.

V is TRBV11-2 and J is TRBJ1-1; D ambiguous. Between the trimmed V and J ends, which lost 3 bases and 5 bases, there was a span of 13 bases. The CDR3 spans 14 residues. The V gene's germline CDR1 is SGHAT and CDR2 FQNNGV. CDR3 loop: CASSFSGERTEAFF. The CDR3 DNA reads TGTGCCAGCAGCTTTTCTGGTGAACGGACTGAAGCTTTCTTT.

The rearrangement uses TRBV5-6 and TRBJ2-3; D may be TRBD1 (5 bases). The CDR3 sequence is 13 residues long. The V end was cut by 1 base, the J end by 5 bases, with 8 bases between. Per germline, CDR1 SGHDT and CDR2 YYEEEE. The CDR3 protein is CASSLNRKDTQYF. The CDR3 DNA is TGTGCCAGCAGCTTGAACAGGAAAGATACGCAGTATTTT.

The CDR3 is CASSSDREGVNEQFF. The CDR3 coding sequence is TGTGCCAGCAGTTCGGACAGGGAGGGGGTCAATGAGCAGTTCTTC. This chain uses TRBV27 with TRBJ2-1; D is perhaps TRBD1 (8 bases). This CDR3 has 15 residues. Trimming removed 4 bases at V and 6 bases at J, with 16 bases between. Germline lookup yields CDR1 MNHEY and CDR2 SMNVEV (reference sequence).

This chain joins TRBV9 and TRBJ2-3; TRBD2 matches at 12 bases. Germline assignment: CDR1 SGDLS and CDR2 YYNGEE. The CDR3 runs 14 residues. V lost 3 bases, J lost 6 bases, and 2 bases stayed unmatched. The CDR3 sequence is CASSASGRGDTQYF. In nucleotides, the CDR3 is TGTGCCAGCAGCGCTAGCGGGAGGGGGGATACGCAGTATTTT.

The chain links TRBV9 to TRBJ1-3; TRBD1 matches at 8 bases. Germline V gene lookup returns CDR1 SGDLS and CDR2 YYNGEE. The trim removed 0 bases at V and 0 bases at J, leaving 5 bases unmatched. This CDR3 has 17 amino acids. CDR3 sequence reads: CASSVEGTGSSGNTIYF. CDR3 bases: TGTGCCAGCAGCGTAGAGGGGACAGGTAGCTCTGGAAACACCATATATTTT.

The chain joins TRBV19 to TRBJ1-1, with 12 bases aligning to TRBD1. J gave up 3 bases and V 6 bases, and 5 bases lay outside the gene matches. This CDR3 has 15 residues. Germline V gene lookup returns CDR1 LNHDA and CDR2 SQIVND (reference sequence). The CDR3 spells CASSPGQGAHTEAFF. DNA for the CDR3: TGTGCCAGTAGCCCGGGACAGGGGGCGCACACTGAAGCTTTCTTT. Variable domain in full (rest from reference TRBV19 and TRBJ1-1): DGGITQSPKYLFRKEGQNVTLSCEQNLNHDAMYWYRQDPGQGLRLIYYSQIVNDFQKGDIAEGYSVSREKKESFPLTVTSAQKNPTAFYLCASSPGQGAHTEAFFGQGTRLTVV.

V gene TRBV5-8 combines with J gene TRBJ1-1; maybe TRBD1 (5 bases). Looked up from germline, CDR1 is SGHTS and CDR2 is YDEGEE. Trimming left V 4 bases short and J 10 bases short, with 14 bases between. CDR3 length: 12 amino acids. The CDR3 is CASSHRGLGAFF. CDR3 in DNA: TGTGCCAGCAGCCACCGGGGGTTAGGAGCTTTCTTT.

Only a few counts were recorded for this clone. The same CDR3 also results from other DNA sequences found in this sample. The CDR3 is CASSPTGTGELFF. CDR3 bases: TGTGCCAGCTCACCGACGGGGACCGGGGAGCTGTTTTTT. This sequence joins TRBV18 and TRBJ2-2; D might be TRBD2 (5 bases). Trimming removed 3 bases at V and 5 bases at J, with 7 bases between. This CDR3 is 13 amino acids long. Germline V lookup: CDR1 KGHSH, CDR2 LQKENI.

V is TRBV6-2 or TRBV6-3 and J is TRBJ1-5, with D maybe TRBD1 (5 bases). Germline assignment: CDR1 MNHEY and CDR2 SVGEGT. The V and J ends lost 6 bases and 2 bases respectively, with 14 bases between them. The CDR3 has 15 residues. The CDR3 protein is CASSRATGGNQPQHF. CDR3 sequence (DNA): TGTGCCAGCAGCCGAGCCACGGGGGGCAATCAGCCCCAGCATTTT.

This chain joins TRBV6-2 or TRBV6-3 and TRBJ2-1; 8 bases are shared with TRBD2. In germline, CDR1 is MNHEY, CDR2 SVGEGT. V gave up 6 bases and J gave up 6 bases; unmatched junction bases: 10. The CDR3 contains 15 residues. CDR3 DNA sequence: TGTGCCAGCAGCCGCCTTTGGGCGGGAGGCAATGAGCAGTTCTTC. Protein sequence: CASSRLWAGGNEQFF.

The rearrangement links TRBV18 to TRBJ1-1, with 7 bases identical to TRBD1. CDR3 size: 13 residues. Germline CDR1 is KGHSH and CDR2 is LQKENI. Trimming at V came to 6 bases and at J to 2 bases, leaving 3 bases not matched to a gene. The CDR3 protein is CASSRDRNTEAFF. The CDR3 nucleotides are TGTGCCAGCTCTCGGGACAGAAACACTGAAGCTTTCTTT.

The chain couples TRBV7-2 to TRBJ2-7, with D hard to call. Trimming stripped 3 bases from V and 7 bases from J, with 16 bases between. The CDR3 is 14 residues long. The germline V gene has CDR1 SGHTA and CDR2 FQGNSA. The CDR3 nucleotides are TGTGCCAGCAGCTTTCAACCCCCTCCGGAGGAGCAGTACTTC. Protein sequence: CASSFQPPPEEQYF.

V gene TRBV4-2 combines with J gene TRBJ2-3, with 8 bases lining up with TRBD2. The V gene's germline CDR1 is LGHNA and CDR2 YNFKEQ. The CDR3 contains 21 residues. Germline trimming cut 4 bases from V and 1 base from J; bases unmatched to any gene: 22. CDR3 amino acids: CASSRPGVGFGRGDRTDTQYF. The CDR3 region has the DNA TGTGCCAGCAGCCGGCCTGGGGTGGGTTTTGGGCGGGGGGATCGCACAGATACGCAGTATTTT.

The chain has TRBV4-3 and TRBJ2-1, with a weak D call TRBD2 (6 bases). Germline values: CDR1 LGHNA, CDR2 YSLEER. V dropped 0 bases and J dropped 5 bases, with 14 bases sitting between them. The length of the CDR3 is 16 residues. CDR3 nucleotides: TGCGCCAGCAGCCAAGATTTAGGCGGGATGGACAATGAGCAGTTCTTC. Amino acid sequence: CASSQDLGGMDNEQFF.